These 2 T cell receptor beta chains were sequenced from one sample in a study of T-cell memory formation after mild COVID-19. TCRdb used MiXCR to reprocess the 5' RACE reads, holding one entry per CDR3 protein. The table lists 200,000 to 250,000 distinct CDR3 sequences, 15% of them singletons. Source material: PBMCs or a T cell subset sorted from them (not recorded which). The receptors were sampled from an adult woman who had mild COVID-19 (a few samples of this study predate the infection). Cell type and time point are not known.

The V gene is TRBV12-3 or TRBV12-4, the J gene TRBJ1-1, with 10 bases matching TRBD1. Unmatched junction bases numbered 14, after V lost 8 bases and J lost 5 bases. The CDR3 contains 16 residues. The CDR3 loop is CASAQTIGTGDTEAFF. The CDR3, as DNA: TGTGCCAGCGCCCAAACGATTGGGACAGGGGATACTGAAGCTTTCTTT.

V gene TRBV27 combines with J gene TRBJ2-1; tentatively, D is TRBD2 (7 bases). Germline V gene data show CDR1 as MNHEY and CDR2 as SMNVEV (reference sequence). Trimming stripped 2 bases from V and 8 bases from J, with 13 bases between. CDR3 size: 14 residues. This CDR3 is CASSLNPGGYEQFF. In nucleotides, the CDR3 is TGTGCCAGCAGTTTAAACCCGGGGGGCTATGAGCAGTTCTTC.